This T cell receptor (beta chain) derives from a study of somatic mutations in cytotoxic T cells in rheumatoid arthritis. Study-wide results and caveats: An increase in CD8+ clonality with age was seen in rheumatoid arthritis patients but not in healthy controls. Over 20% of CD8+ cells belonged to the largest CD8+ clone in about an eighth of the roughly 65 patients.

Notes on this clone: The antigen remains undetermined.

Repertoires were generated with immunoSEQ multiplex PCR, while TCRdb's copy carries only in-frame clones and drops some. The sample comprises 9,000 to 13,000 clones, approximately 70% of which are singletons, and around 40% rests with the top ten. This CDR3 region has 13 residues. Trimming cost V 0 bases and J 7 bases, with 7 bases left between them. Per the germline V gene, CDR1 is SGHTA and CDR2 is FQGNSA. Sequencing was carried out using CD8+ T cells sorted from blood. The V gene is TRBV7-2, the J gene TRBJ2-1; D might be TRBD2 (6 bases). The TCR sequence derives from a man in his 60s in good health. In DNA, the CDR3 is TGTGCCAGCAGCTTAGCGGGGGGTAATGAGCAGTTCTTC. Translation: CASSLAGGNEQFF.